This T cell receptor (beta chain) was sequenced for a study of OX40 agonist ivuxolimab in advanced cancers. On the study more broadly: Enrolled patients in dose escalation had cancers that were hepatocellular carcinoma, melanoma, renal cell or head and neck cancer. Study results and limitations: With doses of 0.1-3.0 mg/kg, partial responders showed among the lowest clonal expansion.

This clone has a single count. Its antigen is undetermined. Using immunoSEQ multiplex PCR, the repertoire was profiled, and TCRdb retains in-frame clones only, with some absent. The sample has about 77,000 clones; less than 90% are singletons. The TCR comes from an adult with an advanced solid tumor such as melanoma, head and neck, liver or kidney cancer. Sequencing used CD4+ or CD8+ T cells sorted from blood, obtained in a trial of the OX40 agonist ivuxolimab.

CDR3 region: CASSFLSGANVLTF. The CDR3, as DNA: TGTGCCAGCAGCTTCCTCTCTGGGGCCAACGTCCTGACTTTC. This chain connects TRBV28 to TRBJ2-6; D call uncertain. CDR1 and CDR2 (germline): MDHEN, SYDVKM. The CDR3 contains 14 residues. Trimming removed 6 bases at V and 0 bases at J, with 6 bases between.